This T cell receptor beta chain was captured by sequencing in a study of T-cell reconstitution after alpha-beta-depleted transplantation in children. Unmatched junction bases numbered 5, after V lost 4 bases and J lost 6 bases. CDR1 and CDR2 (germline): SGHDT, YYEEEE. This CDR3 comprises 14 residues. This clonotype was recorded a few times. Unique molecular identifiers were incorporated when the TCRbeta library was constructed. TCRdb passed the PCR reads through MiXCR, listing each CDR3 protein once. The repertoire includes about 540,000 distinct CDR3 sequences, about 18% of them detected once, and less than 4% sits in the top ten.

V is TRBV5-6 and J is TRBJ2-2; TRBD1 agrees at 8 bases. This clonotype originated in a human donor who donated a stem cell graft to a child with acute lymphoblastic leukemia. This material consisted of PBMCs from the stem cell graft donor, taken from the stem cell graft. In DNA, the CDR3 is TGTGCCAGCAGCGCCCCGGACAGGGCCGGGGAGCTGTTTTTT. Its translation: CASSAPDRAGELFF. Full variable domain (missing parts from reference TRBV5-6 and TRBJ2-2): DAGVTQSPTHLIKTRGQQVTLRCSPKSGHDTVSWYQQALGQGPQFIFQYYEEEERQRGNFPDRFSGHQFPNYSSELNVNALLLGDSALYLCASSAPDRAGELFFGEGSRLTVL.